What follows is one T cell receptor (beta chain) and its context. The protocol was immunoSEQ multiplex PCR, while the TCRdb copy is restricted to in-frame clones and leaves out a portion. This table has 31,000 or so clones, 74% appearing once. This CDR3 contains 16 residues. Germline values: CDR1 SGHKS, CDR2 YYEKEE (reference sequence). V shed 0 bases and J shed 8 bases, with 20 bases lying between them. The data were obtained in a study of STAT5B mutations in CD4+ large granular lymphocyte leukemia. This chain joins TRBV5-5 and TRBJ1-1, with D tentatively TRBD1 (5 bases). This TCR came from a human donor in good health. The sequencing sample was made of CD4+ T cells from blood buffy coats. The CDR3 nucleotides read TGTGCCAGCAGCTTGGTCTGGGGTATGGGGGTTTCGGAAGCTTTCTTT. It yields the protein CASSLVWGMGVSEAFF.